The 10 T cell receptor beta chains below were found in one sample sequenced in a study of blood T cell repertoires in COVID-19. Sequencing used immunoSEQ multiplex PCR; TCRdb keeps in-frame clones, though not all of them. This sample has approximately 200,000 clones, with 80% to 90% found just once. The material sequenced was peripheral blood. The receptors stem from a man aged 35 to 55 with acute or convalescent COVID-19.

As DNA, the CDR3 is TGTGCCAGCAGCGCCGGTGAGAGGCCCGGGGAGCTGTTTTTT. The encoded protein is CASSAGERPGELFF. The chain couples TRBV9 to TRBJ2-2; D is unclear. The germline CDR1 and CDR2 sequences are SGDLS and YYNGEE. V was cut by 3 bases and J by 6 bases, with 12 bases left in between. The CDR3 length is 14 residues.

This chain uses TRBV5-6 with TRBJ2-3, with 10 bases aligning to TRBD2. CDR1 and CDR2 (germline): SGHDT, YYEEEE. CDR3 length equals 19 residues. Trimming took 0 bases from V and 1 from J; bases not matched to a gene: 11. The CDR3 is CASSLGRWSGGARTDTQYF. DNA for the CDR3: TGTGCCAGCAGCTTGGGTCGATGGAGCGGGGGGGCCCGCACAGATACGCAGTATTTT.

This sequence joins TRBV12-5 and TRBJ2-5, with D unclear. The ends were cut back, 3 bases at V and 5 bases at J, with 10 bases in the middle. This CDR3 comprises 13 residues. Per the germline V gene, CDR1 is LGHNT and CDR2 is FRNRAP. The CDR3, as DNA: TGTGCTAGTGGTTTCGGAGTTGCCGAGACCCAGTACTTC. It translates to CASGFGVAETQYF.

The chain links TRBV5-1 to TRBJ1-3; D unresolved. Trimming took 5 bases from V and 0 from J, leaving 6 bases between them. The germline gives CDR1 SGHRS, CDR2 YFSETQ. The CDR3 is 13 amino acids. The CDR3 coding sequence is TGCGCCAGCAGACCCGGCTCTGGAAACACCATATATTTT. Translated, it gives CASRPGSGNTIYF.

The chain recombines TRBV7-3 with TRBJ2-7, with 9 bases that match TRBD2. CDR1 and CDR2 from the germline V gene are SGHTA and FQGTGA. The CDR3 extends over 15 amino acids. The junction had 8 bases not matched to a gene; V was cut back by 5 bases and J by 3 bases. The CDR3 loop is CASSPSGGRFYEQYF. The CDR3 coding sequence is TGTGCCAGCAGCCCCAGCGGGGGGCGATTCTACGAGCAGTACTTC.

This clone was found a few times. The chain joins TRBV11-2 to TRBJ1-3, with 8 bases that match TRBD1. Germline-derived CDR1 and CDR2 are SGHAT and FQNNGV. Germline trimming cut 0 bases from V and 4 bases from J; bases unmatched to any gene: 2. This CDR3 contains 15 residues. This CDR3 reads CASSLDRGPGNTIYF. Here the CDR3 DNA reads TGTGCCAGCAGCTTAGACAGGGGGCCGGGAAACACCATATATTTT.

This chain connects TRBV28 to TRBJ1-2; no firm D call. Germline V gene sequence: CDR1 MDHEN, CDR2 SYDVKM. V shed 6 bases and J shed 4 bases, with 15 bases lying between them. This CDR3 has 14 residues. CDR3 protein: CASSYRTAGYGYTF. Here the CDR3 DNA reads TGTGCCAGCAGCTATCGGACGGCGGGCTATGGCTACACCTTC.

The gene calls are TRBV21-1 and TRBJ1-2; the D call of TRBD1 is as the table states it, not checked on the DNA. TRBV21-1 is shown as a pseudogene. This CDR3 region has 15 residues. CDR3 amino acids: CASTKGPGGNYGYTF. The DNA for the CDR3 is TGTGCCAGCACCAAGGGCCCAGGGGGGAACTATGGCTACACCTTC.

This clone was detected a few times. The chain links TRBV28 to TRBJ2-1, with D possibly TRBD2 on 6 matching bases. CDR1 MDHEN and CDR2 SYDVKM come from the germline V gene. The ends were cut back, 5 bases at V and 4 bases at J, with 15 bases in the middle. The CDR3 sequence is 15 residues long. The CDR3 spells CASSAPGGVYNEQFF. The CDR3 coding sequence is TGTGCCAGCAGTGCCCCCGGGGGAGTATACAATGAGCAGTTCTTC.

V is TRBV19 and J is TRBJ1-1, with TRBD1 identical over 10 bases. From germline, CDR1 is LNHDA and CDR2 SQIVND (reference sequence). There are 15 residues in the CDR3. J was trimmed by 4 bases and V by 5 bases; bases with no gene match: 7. The CDR3: CASSRSTGGFTEAFF. The CDR3, as DNA: TGTGCCAGTAGTCGATCGACAGGGGGCTTCACTGAAGCTTTCTTT. The whole variable domain, remainder taken from reference TRBV19 and TRBJ1-1, is DGGITQSPKYLFRKEGQNVTLSCEQNLNHDAMYWYRQDPGQGLRLIYYSQIVNDFQKGDIAEGYSVSREKKESFPLTVTSAQKNPTAFYLCASSRSTGGFTEAFFGQGTRLTVV.